These 19 T cell receptor beta chains share one sample of origin, sequenced in a study of chemoradiotherapy in HPV16-positive cancers. Measured with immunoSEQ multiplex PCR; TCRdb has only the in-frame clones, and not every one. The sample contains approximately 12,000 clones, approximately 90% of which appear only once. The specimen was blood, collected from a patient who underwent chemoradiotherapy. These receptors came from a human donor with HPV-associated anogenital cancer.

This clone was seen only once. The genes are TRBV20-1 and TRBJ2-7; D uncertain. Trimming shortened V by 6 bases and J by 0 bases, and 6 bases separated the two germline ends. CDR3 length: 11 residues. CDR1 DFQATT and CDR2 SNEGSKA come from the germline V gene (reference sequence). CDR3 sequence: CSALISYEQYF. The DNA for the CDR3 is TGCAGTGCCTTAATCTCCTACGAGCAGTACTTC.

The chain employs TRBV20-1 and TRBJ1-2; D remains unclear. Trimming took 5 bases from V and 4 from J, leaving 8 bases between them. Germline V gene lookup returns CDR1 DFQATT and CDR2 SNEGSKA (reference sequence). This CDR3 has 11 residues. CDR3 nucleotides: TGCAGTGCTTGGGGAAGCTATGGCTACACCTTC. Its protein is CSAWGSYGYTF.

This clone showed up just once. The gene calls are TRBV4-2 and TRBJ1-3, with unresolved D. V was pared by 0 bases and J by 3 bases, with 12 bases between. The CDR3 is made up of 16 amino acids. Germline V lookup: CDR1 LGHNA, CDR2 YNFKEQ. The CDR3 nucleotides are TGTGCCAGCAGCCAAGATCTGGGAGGGAGTGGAAACACCATATATTTT. It translates to CASSQDLGGSGNTIYF.

This chain joins TRBV4-2 and TRBJ2-7; 8 bases agree with TRBD2. Germline CDR1 and CDR2: LGHNA and YNFKEQ. The CDR3 runs to 16 residues. V was pared by 1 base and J by 2 bases, with 7 bases of the junction left unmatched. The CDR3 bases are TGTGCCAGCAGCCAAGCCCCAGCGGGGGAAACCTACGAGCAGTACTTC. Its translation: CASSQAPAGETYEQYF.

V usage is TRBV5-5 and J usage is TRBJ2-7; D call uncertain. Germline V gives CDR1 SGHKS, CDR2 YYEKEE (reference sequence). Trimming stripped 4 bases from V and 0 bases from J, with 14 bases between. The CDR3 covers 15 residues. The CDR3 loop is CASSPGGQSSYEQYF. The CDR3 nucleotides read TGTGCCAGCAGCCCTGGTGGGCAGAGCTCCTACGAGCAGTACTTC.

This clone is a singleton in its sample. V and J are TRBV5-4 and TRBJ2-1, with D perhaps TRBD1 (5 bases). Germline V gene sequence: CDR1 SGHNT, CDR2 YYREEE (reference sequence). This CDR3 is 12 amino acids long. V was cut by 2 bases and J by 8 bases, with 8 bases left in between. The DNA of the CDR3 is TGTGCCAGCAGCTTTTCGACAGATGAGCAGTTCTTC. Its protein is CASSFSTDEQFF.

As concerns this clone: The junction does not match germline at one end; this may be a read error. This chain joins TRBV5-6 and TRBJ2-5, with no clear D. Germline V gives CDR1 SGHDT, CDR2 YYEEEE. This CDR3 comprises 14 residues. CDR3 residues: CVSSWKMVQETQYF. The CDR3 DNA sequence: TGTGTCAGCAGCTGGAAGATGGTCCAAGAGACCCAGTACTTC.

The V call is TRBV4-2, the J call TRBJ1-2; D unresolved. This CDR3 comprises 14 residues. V shed 4 bases and J shed 2 bases, with 11 bases lying between them. From germline, CDR1 is LGHNA and CDR2 YNFKEQ. The CDR3, as DNA: TGTGCCAGCAGCCCAAGCGCTACGAACTATGGCTACACCTTC. Its translation is CASSPSATNYGYTF.

This sequence joins TRBV7-9 and TRBJ1-1; possibly TRBD1 for D (6 bases). CDR3 length: 14 amino acids. Germline assignment: CDR1 SEHNR and CDR2 FQNEAQ (reference sequence). Trimming stripped 1 base from V and 1 base from J, with 7 bases between. This CDR3 is CASSLEGGNTEAFF. Here the CDR3 DNA reads TGTGCCAGCAGCTTAGAGGGGGGGAACACTGAAGCTTTCTTT.

J is TRBJ2-3 and V is TRBV5-1; D is possibly TRBD2 (7 bases). This CDR3 is built from 15 residues. From germline, CDR1 is SGHRS and CDR2 YFSETQ. The V gene lost 3 bases and the J gene lost 2 bases, with 13 bases spanning the gap. CDR3 sequence: CASSSRGGYTDTQYF. The CDR3 coding sequence is TGCGCCAGCAGCTCAAGGGGGGGGTACACAGATACGCAGTATTTT.

The chain carries TRBV7-3 and TRBJ2-3, with 9 bases that match TRBD2. The V gene end was trimmed by 0 bases and the J gene end by 5 bases; junction bases not matched to a gene: 12. Per germline, CDR1 SGHTA and CDR2 FQGTGA. The CDR3 length is 18 residues. The DNA for the CDR3 is TGTGCCAGCAGCTTAACGGTGGCCAGCGGGGGGCGTGGAGATACGCAGTATTTT. Its translation is CASSLTVASGGRGDTQYF.

This sequence joins TRBV2 and TRBJ1-5; D is undetermined. V gave up 4 bases and J gave up 3 bases, with 7 bases separating them. Germline lookup yields CDR1 SNHLY and CDR2 FYNNEI. The CDR3 extends over 13 amino acids. The CDR3 DNA follows: TGTGCCAGCAGTGGTCCATACAATCAGCCCCAGCATTTT. This translates into CASSGPYNQPQHF.

In nucleotides, the CDR3 is TGCGCCAGCAGCCAATCAGGGGGTGGATCCTACGAGCAGTACTTC. Translating it yields CASSQSGGGSYEQYF. This chain uses TRBV4-3 with TRBJ2-7; 7 bases are shared with TRBD1. The germline V gene encodes CDR1 LGHNA and CDR2 YSLEER. The CDR3 sequence is 15 residues long. Trimming cost V 2 bases and J 1 base; bases outside gene matches: 5.

The chain is built from TRBV7-2 and TRBJ2-5; 14 bases align to TRBD2. Germline CDR1 is SGHTA and CDR2 is FQGNSA. The V and J ends lost 0 bases and 7 bases, in that order; junction bases with no gene match: 7. This CDR3 is built from 17 residues. The CDR3 nucleotides read TGTGCCAGCAGCTTAGCGCGACTAGCGGGGGGGCGAGGGACCCAGTACTTC. Translating gives CASSLARLAGGRGTQYF.

The rearrangement links TRBV4-2 to TRBJ2-3; 11 bases map to TRBD2. Trimming took 4 bases from V and 6 from J; bases not matched to a gene: 9. CDR1 is LGHNA, CDR2 YNFKEQ, per germline. This CDR3 has 16 amino acids. The CDR3 sequence: CASSLLAGEPRDTQYF. The CDR3 DNA reads TGTGCCAGCAGCCTACTAGCGGGGGAGCCCCGGGATACGCAGTATTTT.

The sample holds a few counts of this clone. This chain connects TRBV5-1 to TRBJ2-3; 9 positions match TRBD1. The CDR3 covers 16 residues. The germline V gene encodes CDR1 SGHRS and CDR2 YFSETQ. Trimming removed 3 bases from V and 3 bases from J; junction bases left unmatched: 8. CDR3 bases: TGCGCCAGCAGCTGGGGGGACAGGGCTAGGACAGATACGCAGTATTTT. Encoded protein: CASSWGDRARTDTQYF.

The chain recombines TRBV5-1 with TRBJ2-4, with TRBD1 identical over 7 bases. After removal of 4 bases from V and 8 bases from J, the junction contained 9 bases not matched to a gene. The CDR3 contains 14 residues. Germline assignment: CDR1 SGHRS and CDR2 YFSETQ. The DNA for the CDR3 is TGCGCCAGCAGCCAGACAGGGTCCGGCGACATTCAGTACTTC. Translated: CASSQTGSGDIQYF.

This chain uses TRBV7-9 with TRBJ1-4; D is possibly TRBD1 (6 bases). Looked up from germline, CDR1 is SEHNR and CDR2 is FQNEAQ (reference sequence). The CDR3 is 17 residues long. Trimming removed 1 base from V and 3 bases from J, with 15 bases in between. The CDR3 coding sequence is TGTGCCAGCAGCTTAGGGTCGACGTCAGGGGCTAATGAAAAACTGTTTTTT. This gives the protein CASSLGSTSGANEKLFF. The full variable domain, in which reference TRBV7-9 and TRBJ1-4 provide the parts outside the CDR3, is DTGVSQNPRHKITKRGQNVTFRCDPISEHNRLYWYRQTLGQGPEFLTYFQNEAQLEKSRLLSDRFSAERPKGSFSTLEIQRTEQGDSAMYLCASSLGSTSGANEKLFFGSGTQLSVL.

This chain links TRBV29-1 with TRBJ2-7, with D unresolved. The length of the CDR3 is 13 residues. Between the trimmed V and J ends, which lost 0 bases and 4 bases, there was a span of 10 bases. Germline V gene data show CDR1 as SQVTM and CDR2 as ANQGSEA. DNA for the CDR3: TGCAGCGTTGAAGATCCCGTAGATTACGAGCAGTACTTC. Protein: CSVEDPVDYEQYF.